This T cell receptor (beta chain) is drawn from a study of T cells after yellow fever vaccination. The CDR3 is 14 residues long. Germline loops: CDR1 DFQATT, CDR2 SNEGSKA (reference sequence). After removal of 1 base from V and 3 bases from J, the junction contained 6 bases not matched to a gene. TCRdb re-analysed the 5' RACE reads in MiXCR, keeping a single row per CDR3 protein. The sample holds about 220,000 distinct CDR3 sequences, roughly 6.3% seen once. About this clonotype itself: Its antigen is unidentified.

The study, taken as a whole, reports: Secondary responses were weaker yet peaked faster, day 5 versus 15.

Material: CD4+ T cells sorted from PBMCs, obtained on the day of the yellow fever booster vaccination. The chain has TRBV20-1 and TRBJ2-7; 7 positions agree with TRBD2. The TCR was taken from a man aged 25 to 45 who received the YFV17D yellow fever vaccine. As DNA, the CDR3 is TGCAGTGCTAGAGTTGCGGGAGTGGGCTACGAGCAGTACTTC. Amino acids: CSARVAGVGYEQYF.